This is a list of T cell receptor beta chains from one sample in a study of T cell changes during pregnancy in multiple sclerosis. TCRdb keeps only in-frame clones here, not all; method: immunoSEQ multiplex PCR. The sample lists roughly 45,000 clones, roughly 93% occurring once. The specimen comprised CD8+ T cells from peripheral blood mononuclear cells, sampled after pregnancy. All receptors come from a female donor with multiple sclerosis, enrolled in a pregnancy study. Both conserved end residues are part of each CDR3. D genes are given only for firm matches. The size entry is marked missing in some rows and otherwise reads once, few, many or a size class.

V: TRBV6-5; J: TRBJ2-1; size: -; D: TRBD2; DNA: TGTGCCAGCAGTTACGGGACTAGCGATTACAATGAGCAGTTCTTC; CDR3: CASSYGTSDYNEQFF
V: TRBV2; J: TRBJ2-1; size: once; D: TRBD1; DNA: TGTGCCAGCAGTAGGCGGTACAGGGGCCCTAACAGCTCCTACAATGAGCAGTTCTTC; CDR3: CASSRRYRGPNSSYNEQFF
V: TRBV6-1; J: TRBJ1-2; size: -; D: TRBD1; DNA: TGTGCCAGCAGTGACGGGGACAGAAACAACCTATATGGCTACACCTTC; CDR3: CASSDGDRNNLYGYTF
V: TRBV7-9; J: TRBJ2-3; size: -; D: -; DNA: TGTGCCAGCAGCGGAAGGGGTCAGGTCACAGATACGCAGTATTTT; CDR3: CASSGRGQVTDTQYF
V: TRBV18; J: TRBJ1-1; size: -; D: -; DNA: TGTGCCAGCTCACCATTTACAGGTGGGATGAACACTGAAGCTTTCTTT; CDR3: CASSPFTGGMNTEAFF
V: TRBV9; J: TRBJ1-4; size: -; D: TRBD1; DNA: TGTGCCAGCAGCGATGGGGACAGGGTGTCGAATGAAAAACTGTTTTTT; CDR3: CASSDGDRVSNEKLFF
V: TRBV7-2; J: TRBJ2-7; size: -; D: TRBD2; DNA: TGTGCCAGCAGCACAACGGGACTAGGTTCCTACGAGCAGTACTTC; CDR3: CASSTTGLGSYEQYF
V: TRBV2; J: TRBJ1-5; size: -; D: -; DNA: TGTGCCAGCAGGCAGGGTCCGCTTCAGCCCCAGCATTTT; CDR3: CASRQGPLQPQHF
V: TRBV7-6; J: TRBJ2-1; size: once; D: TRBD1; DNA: TGTGCCAGCAGGGGGGACAGGGACTACAATGAGCAGTTCTTC; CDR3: CASRGDRDYNEQFF
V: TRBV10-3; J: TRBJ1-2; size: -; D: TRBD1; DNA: TGTGCCACCATTAACAGGGGTGTCGATGGCTACACCTTC; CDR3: CATINRGVDGYTF
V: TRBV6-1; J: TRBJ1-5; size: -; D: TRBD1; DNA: TGTGCCAGCCCGGGACAGGGGAATCAGCCCCAGCATTTT; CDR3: CASPGQGNQPQHF
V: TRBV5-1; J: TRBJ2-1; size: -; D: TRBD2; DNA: TGCGCCAGCAGCAGGGGACAGAGCTTAGCGGGAGTGGGCAATGAGCAGTTCTTC; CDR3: CASSRGQSLAGVGNEQFF
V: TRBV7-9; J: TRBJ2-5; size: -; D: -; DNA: TGTGCCAGCATCAAAATTGAGACCCAGTACTTC; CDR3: CASIKIETQYF
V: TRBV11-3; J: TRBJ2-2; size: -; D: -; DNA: TGTGCCAGCAGTTTCAGCGGATCCGGGGAGCTGTTTTTT; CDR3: CASSFSGSGELFF
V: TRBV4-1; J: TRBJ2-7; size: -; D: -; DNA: TGCGCCAGCAGCCTAGCCTCCACATCGAACTACGAGCAGTACTTC; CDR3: CASSLASTSNYEQYF
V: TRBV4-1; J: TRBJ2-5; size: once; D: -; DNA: TGCGCCAGCAGCCAATGGACAGACCAAGAGACCCAGTACTTC; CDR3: CASSQWTDQETQYF
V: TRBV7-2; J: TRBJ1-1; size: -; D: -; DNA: TGTGCCAGCAGCTTAAACCTCCGGACTGAAGCTTTCTTT; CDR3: CASSLNLRTEAFF
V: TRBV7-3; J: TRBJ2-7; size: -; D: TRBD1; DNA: TGTGCCAGCAGCTTGGGGACAGGGTTCGACGAGCAGTACTTC; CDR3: CASSLGTGFDEQYF
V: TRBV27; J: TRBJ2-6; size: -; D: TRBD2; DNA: TGTGCCAGCAGTCCAGCGGGAGGAACTGGGGCCAACGTCCTGACTTTC; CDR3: CASSPAGGTGANVLTF
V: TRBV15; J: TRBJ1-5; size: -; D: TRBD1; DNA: TGTGCCACCAGCAGAGAATATCAGGGGGAGAATCAGCCCCAGCATTTT; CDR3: CATSREYQGENQPQHF
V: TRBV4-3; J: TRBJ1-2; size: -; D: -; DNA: TGCGCCAGCAGCCAAGATTTGGGGGGTAGGGATGGCTACACCTTC; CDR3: CASSQDLGGRDGYTF
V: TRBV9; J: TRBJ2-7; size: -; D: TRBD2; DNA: TGTGCCAGCAGCCCCAGCGGGAGGGCCCCCGCCGACGAGCAGTACTTC; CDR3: CASSPSGRAPADEQYF
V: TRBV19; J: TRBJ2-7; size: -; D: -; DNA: TGTGCCAGTTCAGATCTCCGAACACCTCCCTACGAGCAGTACTTC; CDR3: CASSDLRTPPYEQYF
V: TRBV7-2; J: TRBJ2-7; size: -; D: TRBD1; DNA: TGTGCCAGCAGCCCCGGACAGGCTATCTACGAGCAGTACTTC; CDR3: CASSPGQAIYEQYF
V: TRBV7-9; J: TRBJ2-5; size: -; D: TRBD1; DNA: TGTGCCAGCAGCCCGGCAGGGACAGTGTTCCAAGAGACCCAGTACTTC; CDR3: CASSPAGTVFQETQYF
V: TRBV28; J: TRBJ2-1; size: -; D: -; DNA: TGTGCCAGCAGTTGGGGGGGCGGGGGTTCCTACAATGAGCAGTTCTTC; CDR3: CASSWGGGGSYNEQFF